This TCR beta chain was sequenced in a study of cytomegalovirus exposure and HLA in healthy donors. Overall study results and limits: A missense DCLRE1C variant was associated with V- and J-gene trimming of TCR beta chains in a later analysis, and an independent cohort replicated the association. Across donors, most TCRs were seen rarely, yet some public ones were widespread.

PCR employed 60 Vbeta and 13 Jbeta primers. Repertoires were generated with immunoSEQ multiplex PCR, while TCRdb's copy carries only in-frame clones and drops some. The repertoire holds about 150,000 clones, 74% seen once, with approximately 2.3% in the top ten. The CDR3 runs to 15 residues. Trimming left V 1 base short and J 2 bases short, with 11 bases between. The germline V gene has CDR1 SEHNR and CDR2 FQNEAQ (reference sequence). Turning to this clone: Its specificity is unknown.

While unrecorded immune exposures were likely, the donors were nominally healthy when sampled. The sequenced material came from PBMCs. The TCR sequence derives from a man aged 30 to 45 in good health and CMV-seronegative. The V call is TRBV7-9, the J call TRBJ2-5; D remains ambiguous. The CDR3 sequence: CASSLEDGWQETQYF. CDR3 coding DNA: TGTGCCAGCAGCTTAGAAGATGGCTGGCAAGAGACCCAGTACTTC.